The 11 T cell receptor beta chains reported below all come from one sample, sequenced in a study of Graves' ophthalmopathy and Graves' hyperthyroidism. Investigators amplified TCR beta CDR3 regions from RNA transcripts. RT-PCR was first run with HTBI primers, then multiplex PCR in a second round. TCRdb itself ran the multiplex PCR reads through MiXCR, one entry per CDR3 protein. The repertoire consists of about 400,000 distinct CDR3 sequences, with roughly 18% occurring once and the leading ten covering roughly 1.6%. The sequencing input was peripheral blood. Every receptor here comes from a woman aged 18-35 years with Graves' ophthalmopathy.

This clonotype was detected ten times or more. V is TRBV7-2 and J is TRBJ1-1; 7 bases match TRBD1. With 5 bases clipped from V and 7 bases from J, the junction kept 10 bases outside the gene matches. The CDR3 extends over 14 amino acids. Germline V gene sequence: CDR1 SGHTA, CDR2 FQGNSA. This chain's CDR3 is CASSDPRGQLEAFF. The CDR3 nucleotides read TGTGCCAGCAGCGACCCTAGGGGGCAGCTTGAAGCTTTCTTT.

The chain has TRBV14 and TRBJ1-6, with TRBD1 as a possible D gene (5 bases). The ends were cut back, 2 bases at V and 3 bases at J, with 8 bases in the middle. CDR1 and CDR2 (germline): SGHDN, FVKESK. This CDR3 spans 15 amino acids. The CDR3 sequence: CASSQQGLYNSPLHF. The CDR3 nucleotides read TGTGCCAGCAGCCAACAGGGACTCTATAATTCACCCCTCCACTTT.

The J gene is TRBJ2-2, the V gene TRBV6-1; D call uncertain. Per germline, CDR1 MNHNS and CDR2 SASEGT. The CDR3 has 14 amino acids. V was clipped by 6 bases and J by 8 bases, with 16 bases between them. The CDR3 nucleotides are TGTGCCAGCAGAGCACCGGAGACGGGTGGGGAGCTGTTTTTT. Encoded protein: CASRAPETGGELFF.

This clonotype was seen at least ten times. The CDR3 region has the DNA TGTGCCAGCAGTTTTCTTAGCGGGGGAGTCAAAGAGACCCAGTACTTC. It specifies CASSFLSGGVKETQYF. V and J are TRBV27 and TRBJ2-5, with TRBD2 matching over 9 bases. Germline trimming cut 3 bases from V and 3 bases from J; bases unmatched to any gene: 8. The CDR3 loop spans 16 amino acids. Germline CDR1 MNHEY, CDR2 SMNVEV (reference sequence).

This clonotype was seen ten or more times. The genes are TRBV11-2 and TRBJ1-5; TRBD1 might be the D (6 bases). V was trimmed by 7 bases and J by 6 bases, leaving 22 bases between them. CDR1 is SGHAT and CDR2 is FQNNGV in the germline V gene. The CDR3 spans 16 residues. CDR3 nucleotides: TGTGCCAGCAACCTACTAGGAACAGGGTCTCCTCAGCCCCAGCATTTT. Its protein is CASNLLGTGSPQPQHF.

This clonotype was seen more than once but under ten times. The CDR3 here is CATSRVGSGNTIYF. The CDR3 region has the DNA TGTGCCACCAGCAGAGTAGGGTCTGGAAACACCATATATTTT. This chain uses TRBV15 with TRBJ1-3; D not certain. V lost 1 base, J lost 1 base, and 5 bases lay in between. Looked up from germline, CDR1 is LNHNV and CDR2 is YYDKDF (reference sequence). The CDR3 loop spans 14 amino acids. Full variable domain (outside the CDR3, taken from reference TRBV15 and TRBJ1-3): DAMVIQNPRYQVTQFGKPVTLSCSQTLNHNVMYWYQQKSSQAPKLLFHYYDKDFNNEADTPDNFQSRRPNTSFCFLDIRSPGLGDTAMYLCATSRVGSGNTIYFGEGSWLTVV.

This clonotype was counted ten times or more. V and J are TRBV11-1 and TRBJ2-7; D possibly corresponds to TRBD2 (6 bases). The germline V and J ends were trimmed by 5 bases and 0 bases, with 14 bases remaining between them. CDR1 and CDR2 (germline): SGHAT, FQDESV (reference sequence). The CDR3 loop spans 15 amino acids. For the CDR3, the DNA is TGTGCCAGCAGCCTGCGGCTAGCGACCTCCTACGAGCAGTACTTC. This encodes CASSLRLATSYEQYF.

This clonotype was detected ten times or more. The rearrangement joins TRBV15 to TRBJ1-5, with TRBD1 identical over 8 bases. CDR3 size: 18 residues. CDR1 LNHNV and CDR2 YYDKDF come from the germline V gene (reference sequence). J was trimmed by 5 bases and V by 0 bases; bases with no gene match: 12. The DNA of the CDR3 is TGTGCCACCAGCAGAGAAATCCTACAGGGGGGAGGGGATCAGCCCCAGCATTTT. Amino acid sequence: CATSREILQGGGDQPQHF. The full variable domain, with the rest looked up from reference TRBV15 and TRBJ1-5, is DAMVIQNPRYQVTQFGKPVTLSCSQTLNHNVMYWYQQKSSQAPKLLFHYYDKDFNNEADTPDNFQSRRPNTSFCFLDIRSPGLGDTAMYLCATSREILQGGGDQPQHFGDGTRLSIL.

The chain has TRBV6-1 and TRBJ2-2, with D perhaps assigned TRBD1 or TRBD2 (6 bases each). V was shortened by 6 bases and J by 0 bases, with 14 bases between the two germline ends. The CDR3 contains 16 residues. The V gene's germline CDR1 is MNHNS and CDR2 SASEGT. In nucleotides, the CDR3 is TGTGCCAGCAGCCTACGAGGGGGGACGAACACCGGGGAGCTGTTTTTT. Its translation is CASSLRGGTNTGELFF.

This clonotype was seen ten or more times. The chain combines TRBV30 with TRBJ1-1; D is unclear. This CDR3 region has 13 residues. V lost 2 bases and J 1 base, leaving 8 bases between the germline ends. Per the germline V gene, CDR1 is GTSNPN and CDR2 is SVGIG (reference sequence). DNA for the CDR3: TGTGCCTGGAGTCGGCTGACGAACACTGAAGCTTTCTTT. Amino acid sequence: CAWSRLTNTEAFF.

This clonotype came up many times. The CDR3 DNA reads as TGTGCCAGCAGCTTAGTTGGGATTGAGCAGTACTTC. Translated: CASSLVGIEQYF. The rearrangement links TRBV7-9 to TRBJ2-7; no firm D call. Germline V gene lookup returns CDR1 SEHNR and CDR2 FQNEAQ (reference sequence). V lost 1 base and J lost 7, with 8 bases in between. The CDR3 loop spans 12 amino acids.